This TCR beta chain appears in the sequencing data of a study of post-analysis software for immune sequencing data. Overall study context: Courses of disease covered relapsing-remitting, secondary progressive and progressive-relapsing multiple sclerosis.

Each TCR beta cDNA library carried unique molecular identifiers. Each sample of roughly 0.9 to 10 million input T cells yielded 500,000 or so cDNA molecules, so each molecule approximated one T cell. Using its own MiXCR run on the PCR reads, TCRdb lists one record per CDR3 protein. The table includes 450,000 to 650,000 distinct CDR3 sequences, about 40% detected once. Study findings and constraints: In patients, TRBV5-6, TRBV5-1 and TRBV20-1 belonged to four or five TRBV segments found more frequently than in controls. In multiple sclerosis, normalized Chao1 diversity was significantly below that of controls.

On this clonotype: Its specificity is unknown.

The CDR3 runs 14 residues. Germline V gene sequence: CDR1 SGHDT, CDR2 YYEEEE. V dropped 6 bases and J dropped 7; count of bases not matched to a gene: 12. Sequencing was done on a sample of blood. The gene calls are TRBV5-6 and TRBJ1-2, with 7 bases lining up with TRBD1. The clonotype originates from a girl between 5 and 17 years old with multiple sclerosis. The CDR3 loop reads CASTDGGGSVGYTF. The CDR3 DNA sequence: TGTGCCAGCACCGACGGAGGGGGCTCTGTTGGCTACACCTTC.